This TCR beta chain is from a study of beta chain features in type 1 diabetes. At the level of the study: Cell yields, age and gender were similar between patients and healthy donors.

As to this clone: Its antigen is undetermined.

The CDR3 spans 14 residues. Trimming removed 4 bases from V and 7 bases from J, with 17 bases in between. CDR1 SGHRS and CDR2 YFSETQ come from the germline V gene. The authors sorted CD4+ naive, central memory, regulatory and stem cell-like memory cells via CD45RO/CCR7/CD25/CD127/CD95/CD27. The investigators reverse transcribed all of the isolated RNA, so they sequenced expressed TCRB transcripts. Only in-frame clones appear in the TCRdb table, and some are missing; sequencing was by immunoSEQ multiplex PCR. The table shows 350,000 or so clones, with 15% to 20% occurring only once. Study conclusions and caveats: The study found moderately but significantly shorter TCRB CDR3s in all four CD4+ subsets of Type 1 diabetes patients.

The specimen sequenced was naive CD4+ T cells from blood. This sequence originates from a woman under 30 in good health. The chain couples TRBV5-1 to TRBJ2-5, with unresolved D. In DNA, the CDR3 is TGCGCCAGCAGCCCCGAGGATTTCGGATTGACCCAGTACTTC. This codes for CASSPEDFGLTQYF.